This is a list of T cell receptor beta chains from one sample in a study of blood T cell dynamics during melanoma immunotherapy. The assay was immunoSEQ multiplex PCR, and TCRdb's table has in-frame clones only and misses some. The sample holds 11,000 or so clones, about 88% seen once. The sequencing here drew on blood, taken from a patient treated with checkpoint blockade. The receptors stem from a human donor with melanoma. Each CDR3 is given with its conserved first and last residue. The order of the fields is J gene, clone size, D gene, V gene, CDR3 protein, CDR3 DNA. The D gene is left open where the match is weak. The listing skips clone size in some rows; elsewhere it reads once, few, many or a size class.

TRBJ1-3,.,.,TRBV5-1,CASSGGTLGNTIYF,TGCGCCAGCAGCGGCGGGACGCTTGGAAACACCATATATTTT
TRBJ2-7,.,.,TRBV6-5,CASSYSGRVEQYF,TGTGCCAGCAGTTACTCCGGCAGGGTGGAGCAGTACTTC
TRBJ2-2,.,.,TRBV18,CASSLPTGELFF,TGTGCCAGCTCACTACCGACCGGGGAGCTGTTTTTT
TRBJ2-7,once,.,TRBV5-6,CASSSQRRGEQYF,TGTGCCAGCAGCTCACAGCGGAGGGGGGAGCAGTACTTC
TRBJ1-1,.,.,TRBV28,CASGLQGKAEAFF,TGTGCCAGCGGGCTACAGGGTAAGGCTGAAGCTTTCTTT
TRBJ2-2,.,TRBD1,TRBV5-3,CARSTGTGKVTGELFF,TGTGCCAGAAGCACCGGGACAGGGAAAGTCACCGGGGAGCTGTTTTTT
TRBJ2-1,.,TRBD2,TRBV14,CASRLGGGNEQFF,TGTGCCAGCAGGCTCGGGGGGGGGAATGAGCAGTTCTTC
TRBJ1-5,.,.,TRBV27,CASRPMTDSNQPQHF,TGTGCCAGCAGACCCATGACGGATAGCAATCAGCCCCAGCATTTT
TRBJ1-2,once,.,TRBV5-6,CASSLEGLSYGYTF,TGTGCCAGCAGCTTGGAAGGGTTGAGCTATGGCTACACCTTC
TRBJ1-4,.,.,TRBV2,CASSDGKREKLFF,TGTGCCAGCAGTGATGGGAAACGGGAAAAACTGTTTTTT